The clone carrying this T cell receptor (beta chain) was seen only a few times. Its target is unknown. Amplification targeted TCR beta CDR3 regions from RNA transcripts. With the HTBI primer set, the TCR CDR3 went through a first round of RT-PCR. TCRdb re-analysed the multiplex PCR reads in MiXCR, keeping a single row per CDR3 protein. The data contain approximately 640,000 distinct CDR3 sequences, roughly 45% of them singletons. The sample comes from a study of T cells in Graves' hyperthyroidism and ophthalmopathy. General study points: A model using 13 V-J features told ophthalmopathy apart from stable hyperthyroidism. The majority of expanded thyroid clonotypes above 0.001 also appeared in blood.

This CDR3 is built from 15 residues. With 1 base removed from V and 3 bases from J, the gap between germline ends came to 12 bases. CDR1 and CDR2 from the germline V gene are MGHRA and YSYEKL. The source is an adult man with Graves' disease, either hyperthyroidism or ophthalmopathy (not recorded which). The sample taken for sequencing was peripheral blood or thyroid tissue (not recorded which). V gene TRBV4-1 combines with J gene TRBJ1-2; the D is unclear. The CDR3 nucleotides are TGCGCCAGCAGCCAAGGAGGCAGCGCCCACTATGGCTACACCTTC. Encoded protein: CASSQGGSAHYGYTF.